The 7 T cell receptor beta chains below were found in one sample sequenced in a study. Amplification of TRBV12-4/TRBJ1-2 clonotypes used adaptor-ligated barcode primers. TCRdb passed the multiplex PCR reads through MiXCR, listing each CDR3 protein once. The sample has some 220 distinct CDR3 sequences, roughly 15% seen once. Tregs were sorted as CD4+CD25+CD127-/low cells. Sequencing was performed on tumor-infiltrating Tregs sorted from the breast tumor. The origin of the receptors is a female donor with breast cancer.

V and J are TRBV12-3 or TRBV12-4 and TRBJ1-2; D might be TRBD1 (5 bases). This CDR3 has 11 residues. V was trimmed by 7 bases and J by 13 bases, leaving 16 bases between them. The CDR3 region is CASKSSSTGTF. The CDR3 DNA sequence: TGTGCCAGCAAATCCAGCTCTACAGGCACCTTC.

This chain uses TRBV12-3 or TRBV12-4 with TRBJ1-2, with a possible D match to TRBD1 (5 bases). The CDR3 totals 13 residues. Between the trimmed V and J ends, which lost 5 bases and 2 bases, there was a span of 9 bases. In DNA form, the CDR3 reads TGTGCCAGCAGTCCACAGGAGAACTATGGCTACACCTTC. This codes for CASSPQENYGYTF.

By share, this clonotype ranks as medium-sized. The V call is TRBV12-3 or TRBV12-4, the J call TRBJ1-2, with no clear D. Trimming stripped 2 bases from V and 5 bases from J, with 9 bases between. This CDR3 is built from 13 residues. In DNA form, the CDR3 reads TGTGCCAGCAGTTTAAGTACAGCATATGGCTACACCTTC. Its protein is CASSLSTAYGYTF.

By share, this clonotype counts as medium-sized. The chain combines TRBV12-3 or TRBV12-4 with TRBJ1-2, with D hard to call. The length of the CDR3 is 12 residues. Trimming took off 4 bases at V and 3 bases at J, with 6 bases between the two ends. Here the CDR3 DNA reads TGTGCCAGCAGTTCCGGCTACTATGGCTACACCTTC. Protein sequence: CASSSGYYGYTF.

This clonotype is deemed large. This rearrangement joins TRBV12-3 or TRBV12-4 to TRBJ1-2; D gene unclear. V lost 5 bases and J 4 bases, leaving 17 bases between the germline ends. The CDR3 covers 15 residues. CDR3 loop: CASSVGQLGLYGYTF. The CDR3 region has the DNA TGTGCCAGCAGTGTCGGTCAGCTAGGACTCTATGGCTACACCTTC.

Judged by abundance, this clonotype is large. The chain combines TRBV12-3 or TRBV12-4 with TRBJ1-2; D remains unclear. This CDR3 is 14 amino acids long. V was clipped by 1 base and J by 3 bases, with 9 bases between them. The CDR3 region is CASSLVFSDYGYTF. The CDR3 coding sequence is TGTGCCAGCAGTTTAGTGTTTTCCGACTATGGCTACACCTTC.

Ten or more counts support this clonotype. The V and J genes are TRBV12-3 or TRBV12-4 and TRBJ1-2; D gene unclear. The CDR3 loop spans 12 amino acids. V was cut by 6 bases and J by 9 bases, with 14 bases left in between. In nucleotides, the CDR3 is TGTGCCAGCAGCCATGAATGGCGGAGCTACACCTTC. This codes for CASSHEWRSYTF.